One and the same sample provided the 22 T cell receptor beta chains below, sequenced in a study of blood T cell repertoires in COVID-19. The table came from immunoSEQ multiplex PCR; TCRdb's copy has only in-frame clones and leaves some out. The table shows about 110,000 clones, with roughly 75% occurring only once. The sample consisted of peripheral blood. All receptors derive from a human donor in a cohort sampled during active or convalescent COVID-19.

This rearrangement joins TRBV18 to TRBJ1-1; D gene unclear. The CDR3 is made up of 15 amino acids. V was shortened by 4 bases and J by 0 bases, with 12 bases between the two germline ends. The germline V gene encodes CDR1 KGHSH and CDR2 LQKENI. The CDR3 coding sequence is TGTGCCAGCTCACAACAGATACAGATGAACACTGAAGCTTTCTTT. It translates to CASSQQIQMNTEAFF.

This clone showed up just a few times. The CDR3 DNA is TGCAGCGCGCGGGGGGATTGGGCCTCTGGAAACACCATATATTTT. It encodes CSARGDWASGNTIYF. The genes are TRBV29-1 and TRBJ1-3; weak D call: TRBD1 (5 bases). V lost 7 bases and J lost 0, with 16 bases in between. Germline V lookup: CDR1 SQVTM, CDR2 ANQGSEA. The CDR3 loop spans 15 amino acids.

Only one count was recorded for this clone. The gene calls are TRBV2 and TRBJ2-3, with D perhaps TRBD1 (6 bases). This CDR3 has 15 residues. Per germline, CDR1 SNHLY and CDR2 FYNNEI. V dropped 8 bases and J dropped 5 bases, with 20 bases sitting between them. CDR3 sequence (DNA): TGTGCCAGCGGAGCCACCGGGACAAAAGGAGATACGCAGTATTTT. Translated, it gives CASGATGTKGDTQYF.

The chain employs TRBV5-3 and TRBJ2-7; 7 bases map to TRBD1. TRBV5-3 is annotated as an ORF whose role is uncertain. The CDR3 is 16 residues long. After removal of 1 base from V and 5 bases from J, the junction contained 12 bases not matched to a gene. The CDR3 reads CARSLLQGQFRHEQYF. CDR3 bases: TGTGCCAGAAGCTTGTTACAGGGGCAATTTAGGCACGAGCAGTACTTC.

The rearrangement links TRBV12-3 or TRBV12-4 to TRBJ1-1; D is perhaps TRBD1 (6 bases). CDR3 length: 13 amino acids. V gave up 3 bases and J gave up 4 bases, with 9 bases separating them. The CDR3 DNA is TGTGCCAGCAGTTTTCAGGGGAGCACTGAAGCTTTCTTT. As protein: CASSFQGSTEAFF.

V gene TRBV5-1 combines with J gene TRBJ1-3, with TRBD1 matching 10 bases. This CDR3 comprises 16 residues. Germline V gene data show CDR1 as SGHRS and CDR2 as YFSETQ. Trimming cost V 3 bases and J 4 bases; bases outside gene matches: 7. CDR3 protein: CASSSQTGGRGNTIYF. In nucleotides, the CDR3 is TGCGCCAGCAGCTCCCAGACAGGGGGCAGAGGAAACACCATATATTTT.

This sequence joins TRBV6-5 and TRBJ2-1, with TRBD1 matching over 8 bases. The germline gives CDR1 MNHEY, CDR2 SVGAGI. V was pared by 5 bases and J by 8 bases, with 11 bases of the junction left unmatched. The CDR3 contains 15 residues. CDR3 loop: CASSRDRGSVYEQFF. The CDR3 coding sequence is TGTGCCAGCAGTCGCGACAGGGGATCAGTCTATGAGCAGTTCTTC.

This sequence joins TRBV18 and TRBJ2-1; the match to TRBD2 covers 8 bases. V gave up 4 bases and J gave up 9 bases; unmatched junction bases: 11. The CDR3 is 15 residues long. Germline V gene lookup returns CDR1 KGHSH and CDR2 LQKENI. The CDR3 reads CASSQERERKGEQFF. In nucleotides, the CDR3 is TGTGCCAGCTCACAAGAGCGGGAGAGAAAAGGTGAGCAGTTCTTC.

The CDR3 sequence: CSVEDLGQGEKLFF. DNA of the CDR3: TGCAGCGTTGAAGATCTGGGACAGGGAGAAAAACTGTTTTTT. The chain combines TRBV29-1 with TRBJ1-4; 9 bases line up with TRBD1. V gave up 0 bases and J gave up 8 bases; unmatched junction bases: 4. There are 14 residues in the CDR3. Germline values: CDR1 SQVTM, CDR2 ANQGSEA.

The chain uses TRBV19 and TRBJ2-1, with a possible D match to TRBD2 (6 bases). V dropped 11 bases and J dropped 5 bases, with 16 bases sitting between them. The CDR3 extends over 13 amino acids. Germline V gives CDR1 LNHDA, CDR2 SQIVND (reference sequence). CDR3 sequence (DNA): TGTGCCTCAAATAGCGGAATTAACAATGAGCAGTTCTTC. Translation: CASNSGINNEQFF.

This chain uses TRBV18 with TRBJ2-7, with TRBD1 matching 9 bases. Germline CDR1 and CDR2: KGHSH and LQKENI. The CDR3 sequence is 16 residues long. The V gene end was trimmed by 2 bases and the J gene end by 3 bases; junction bases not matched to a gene: 8. This CDR3 is CASSPIIGQGFYEQYF. The CDR3 region has the DNA TGTGCCAGCTCACCAATTATAGGACAGGGGTTCTACGAGCAGTACTTC.

This chain uses TRBV19 with TRBJ2-1; no firm D call. The length of the CDR3 is 17 residues. Germline V gene data show CDR1 as LNHDA and CDR2 as SQIVND (reference sequence). V lost 6 bases and J 0 bases, leaving 18 bases between the germline ends. CDR3 coding DNA: TGTGCCAGTAGCTCCCATAGTTCCCCTCGCTCCTACAATGAGCAGTTCTTC. It codes for CASSSHSSPRSYNEQFF.

This sequence joins TRBV7-9 and TRBJ1-6; 9 bases match TRBD1. The CDR3 length is 14 residues. Germline CDR1 and CDR2: SEHNR and FQNEAQ (reference sequence). V shed 6 bases, J shed 7 bases, and the junction held 4 bases outside the gene matches. The CDR3 region has the DNA TGTGCCAGCAGTGGGACAGGGTACAATTCACCCCTCCACTTT. Residues: CASSGTGYNSPLHF.

The chain has TRBV28 and TRBJ1-1; D might be TRBD1 (5 bases). The CDR3 loop spans 12 amino acids. The V gene lost 6 bases and the J gene lost 10 bases, with 15 bases spanning the gap. Germline CDR1 and CDR2: MDHEN and SYDVKM. This chain's CDR3 is CASRVQGPRAFF. CDR3 in DNA: TGTGCCAGCAGGGTCCAGGGCCCAAGAGCTTTCTTT.

The gene calls are TRBV23-1 and TRBJ1-5, with D possibly matching TRBD1 (6 bases). TRBV23-1 is an ORF for which the function is uncertain. The CDR3 has 15 amino acids. V dropped 0 bases and J dropped 4 bases, with 10 bases sitting between them. CDR3: CASSQSGQKNQPQHF. In nucleotides, the CDR3 is TGCGCCAGCAGTCAATCAGGACAGAAGAATCAGCCCCAGCATTTT.

This clone was recorded only once. Here the CDR3 DNA reads TGCAGCGTTGAAATAGGGGTCCGGGGGAAAGATACGCAGTATTTT. Its protein product is CSVEIGVRGKDTQYF. The V and J genes are TRBV29-1 and TRBJ2-3; D is perhaps TRBD2 (6 bases). The CDR3 sequence is 15 residues long. Germline CDR1 SQVTM, CDR2 ANQGSEA. The germline V and J ends were trimmed by 2 bases and 5 bases, with 17 bases remaining between them.

This chain joins TRBV5-1 and TRBJ1-5; tentative D call: TRBD1 (6 bases). Per germline, CDR1 SGHRS and CDR2 YFSETQ. Trimming left V 0 bases short and J 14 bases short, with 9 bases between. CDR3 length: 11 residues. CDR3 sequence (DNA): TGCGCCAGCAGCTTGGTAGGGACAAAGCATTTT. It yields the protein CASSLVGTKHF.

CDR3 in DNA: TGCGCCAGCAGTCCCACTAGCGGGGGAGTTAATGAGCAGTTCTTC. Its translation: CASSPTSGGVNEQFF. The chain employs TRBV10-1 and TRBJ2-1; TRBD2 aligns across 11 bases. This CDR3 has 15 residues. Germline V gene sequence: CDR1 WNHNN, CDR2 SYGVQD (reference sequence). Trimming removed 5 bases from V and 7 bases from J; junction bases left unmatched: 7.

V and J are TRBV14 and TRBJ2-6; D might be TRBD2 (6 bases). The CDR3 is made up of 17 amino acids. The germline CDR1 and CDR2 sequences are SGHDN and FVKESK. The germline V and J ends were trimmed by 2 bases and 3 bases, with 14 bases remaining between them. The CDR3 spells CASSQNTGVVGANVLTF. The CDR3 coding sequence is TGTGCCAGCAGCCAAAATACGGGGGTAGTTGGGGCCAACGTCCTGACTTTC. Filled out from reference TRBV14 and TRBJ2-6, the complete variable domain reads EAGVTQFPSHSVIEKGQTVTLRCDPISGHDNLYWYRRVMGKEIKFLLHFVKESKQDESGMPNNRFLAERTGGTYSTLKVQPAELEDSGVYFCASSQNTGVVGANVLTFGAGSRLTVL.

V is TRBV7-2 and J is TRBJ2-3; D call uncertain. CDR1 and CDR2 from the germline V gene are SGHTA and FQGNSA. This CDR3 contains 16 residues. The V gene lost 5 bases and the J gene lost 4 bases, with 19 bases spanning the gap. CDR3 DNA: TGTGCCAGCAGCCCCCCGGAGTTGAAGGTTTCAGATACGCAGTATTTT. Amino acid sequence: CASSPPELKVSDTQYF.

V is TRBV5-1 and J is TRBJ2-5; 9 bases map to TRBD2. The CDR3 contains 16 residues. Per the germline V gene, CDR1 is SGHRS and CDR2 is YFSETQ. Trimming took 4 bases from V and 1 from J; bases not matched to a gene: 8. The CDR3 sequence: CASSPSPTSGQETQYF. The CDR3 region has the DNA TGCGCCAGCAGCCCCTCCCCGACTAGCGGCCAAGAGACCCAGTACTTC.

V is TRBV6-2 or TRBV6-3 and J is TRBJ1-4; 7 bases are a match to TRBD1. CDR1 and CDR2 from the germline V gene are MNHEY and SVGEGT. With 5 bases clipped from V and 3 bases from J, the junction kept 15 bases outside the gene matches. The CDR3 is 18 amino acids. This CDR3 is CASSRTRTGAASNEKLFF. The CDR3 bases are TGTGCCAGCAGTAGAACTCGGACAGGAGCGGCGTCTAATGAAAAACTGTTTTTT.